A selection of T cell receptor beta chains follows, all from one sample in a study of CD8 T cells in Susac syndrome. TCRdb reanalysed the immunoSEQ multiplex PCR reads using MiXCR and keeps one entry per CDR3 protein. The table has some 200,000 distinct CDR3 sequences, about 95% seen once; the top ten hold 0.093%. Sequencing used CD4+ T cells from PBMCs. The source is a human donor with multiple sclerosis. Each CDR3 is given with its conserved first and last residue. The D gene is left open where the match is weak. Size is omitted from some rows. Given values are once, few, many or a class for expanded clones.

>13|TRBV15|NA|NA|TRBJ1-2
CATSSDPNYGYTF
TGTGCCACCAGCAGTGACCCGAACTATGGCTACACCTTC
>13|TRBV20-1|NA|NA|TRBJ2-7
CSARDGTNYEQYF
TGCAGTGCTAGAGATGGCACCAACTACGAGCAGTACTTC
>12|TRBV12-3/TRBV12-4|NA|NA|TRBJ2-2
CASSPHTGELFF
TGTGCCAGCAGTCCTCACACCGGGGAGCTGTTTTTT
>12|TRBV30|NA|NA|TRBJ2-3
CAWSVGEDTQYF
TGTGCCTGGAGTGTAGGGGAAGATACGCAGTATTTT
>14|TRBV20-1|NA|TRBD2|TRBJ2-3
CSASRGGSTDTQYF
TGCAGTGCTAGCCGGGGGGGATCCACAGATACGCAGTATTTT
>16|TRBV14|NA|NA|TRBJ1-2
CASSQGNFWALSGYTF
TGTGCCAGCAGCCAAGGGAATTTTTGGGCTCTCTCTGGCTACACCTTC
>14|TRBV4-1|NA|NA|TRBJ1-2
CASSQDRAGPGYTF
TGCGCCAGCAGCCAAGATCGCGCGGGCCCTGGCTACACCTTC
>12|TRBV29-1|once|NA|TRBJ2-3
CSVAQVTDTQYF
TGCAGCGTTGCACAGGTCACAGATACGCAGTATTTT
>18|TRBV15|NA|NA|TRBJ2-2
CATSRDRFRTENTGELFF
TGTGCCACCAGCAGAGATCGGTTTAGGACGGAGAACACCGGGGAGCTGTTTTTT
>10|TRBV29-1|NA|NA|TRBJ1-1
CSGGTGRAFF
TGCAGCGGGGGCACAGGGAGAGCTTTCTTT
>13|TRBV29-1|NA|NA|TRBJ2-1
CSVSGHSYNEQFF
TGCAGCGTGTCTGGTCACTCCTACAATGAGCAGTTCTTC
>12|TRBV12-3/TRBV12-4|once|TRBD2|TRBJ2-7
CASGTGGGGQYF
TGTGCCAGCGGGACGGGAGGAGGAGGGCAGTACTTC
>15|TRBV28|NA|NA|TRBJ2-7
CASSPNRYPTYEQYF
TGTGCCAGCAGTCCCAACAGATACCCTACCTACGAGCAGTACTTC
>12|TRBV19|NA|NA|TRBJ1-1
CASSIFQTEAFF
TGTGCCAGTAGTATATTCCAGACTGAAGCTTTCTTT
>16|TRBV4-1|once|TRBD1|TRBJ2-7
CASSHVGTGSSYEQYF
TGCGCCAGCAGCCACGTTGGGACAGGGAGCTCCTACGAGCAGTACTTC
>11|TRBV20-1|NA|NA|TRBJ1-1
CSALRNTEAFF
TGCAGTGCTCTTAGGAACACTGAAGCTTTCTTT
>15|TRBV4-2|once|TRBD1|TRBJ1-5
CASSPRGTAVQPQHF
TGTGCCAGCAGCCCCCGTGGGACAGCCGTTCAGCCCCAGCATTTT
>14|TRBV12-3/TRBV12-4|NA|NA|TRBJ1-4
CASSLSPRAEKLFF
TGTGCCAGCAGTTTAAGTCCCAGGGCGGAAAAACTGTTTTTT
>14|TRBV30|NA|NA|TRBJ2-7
CAWRVAGSSYEQYF
TGTGCCTGGAGGGTAGCAGGGAGCTCCTACGAGCAGTACTTC
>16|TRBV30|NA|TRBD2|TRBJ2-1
CAWSVGLAGSGNEQFF
TGTGCCTGGAGTGTAGGGCTAGCGGGTTCGGGAAATGAGCAGTTCTTC
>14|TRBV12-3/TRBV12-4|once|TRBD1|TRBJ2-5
CASSPRDREGTQYF
TGTGCCAGCAGTCCCCGGGACAGGGAAGGGACCCAGTACTTC
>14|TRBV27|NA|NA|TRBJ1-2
CASTPVGGAQGYTF
TGTGCCAGCACTCCCGTGGGCGGGGCGCAAGGCTACACCTTC
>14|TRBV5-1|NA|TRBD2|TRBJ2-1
CASSPTSGRNEQFF
TGCGCCAGCAGCCCTACTAGCGGGAGGAATGAGCAGTTCTTC
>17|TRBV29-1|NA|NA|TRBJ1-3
CSVEKGAVPPDQNTIYF
TGCAGCGTTGAAAAGGGAGCCGTCCCCCCGGACCAAAACACCATATATTTT
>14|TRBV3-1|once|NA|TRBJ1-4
CASSQMTSSEKLFF
TGTGCCAGCAGCCAAATGACTTCCTCTGAAAAACTGTTTTTT